Following are 13 T cell receptor beta chains from one sample sequenced in a study of blood T cell repertoires in COVID-19. Repertoires were generated with immunoSEQ multiplex PCR, while TCRdb's copy carries only in-frame clones and drops some. The sample holds about 170,000 clones, 92% seen once. The sequencing input was peripheral blood. These receptors were obtained from a man aged 30-40 years with COVID-19, enrolled during active disease.

The chain joins TRBV27 to TRBJ1-1; tentative D call: TRBD1 (6 bases). This CDR3 has 14 residues. Trimming took off 6 bases at V and 4 bases at J, with 15 bases between the two ends. Germline CDR1 and CDR2: MNHEY and SMNVEV (reference sequence). The CDR3 reads CASRLGGGSTEAFF. The CDR3 DNA reads TGTGCCAGCAGGTTAGGGGGAGGGTCCACTGAAGCTTTCTTT.

The rearrangement uses TRBV7-8 and TRBJ1-5; D gene ambiguous. CDR3 length: 14 residues. V lost 3 bases, J lost 5 bases, and 11 bases lay in between. Germline CDR1 is SGHVS and CDR2 is FQNEAQ. The CDR3 region is CASSFSTTDQPQHF. CDR3 DNA: TGTGCCAGCAGCTTCTCCACCACTGATCAGCCCCAGCATTTT.

In the case of this clone: A junction boundary mismatches the germline segment, possibly from a read error. This chain connects TRBV9 to TRBJ2-1, with D perhaps matching TRBD1 (5 bases). The CDR3 has 15 residues. Germline CDR1 SGDLS, CDR2 YYNGEE. The CDR3 here is CASSVITGSDNEQFF. Written as DNA, the CDR3 is TGTGCCAGCAGCGTAATCACAGGCTCCGACAATGAGCAGTTCTTC.

This chain connects TRBV7-2 to TRBJ1-4, with TRBD1 matching over 9 bases. J was trimmed by 8 bases and V by 3 bases; bases with no gene match: 10. The germline V gene encodes CDR1 SGHTA and CDR2 FQGNSA. This CDR3 region has 16 residues. The CDR3 nucleotides are TGTGCCAGCAGCTTTACTCGGGGACAGGGACGGGAAAAACTGTTTTTT. This sequence encodes CASSFTRGQGREKLFF.

This clone has a handful of counts. This sequence joins TRBV6-2 or TRBV6-3 and TRBJ2-7; D not certain. This CDR3 comprises 13 residues. The V gene lost 0 bases and the J gene lost 4 bases, with 7 bases spanning the gap. CDR1 and CDR2 (germline): MNHEY, SVGEGT. CDR3 nucleotide sequence: TGTGCCAGCAGTTACTCCCTCCTGTACGAGCAGTACTTC. It yields the protein CASSYSLLYEQYF.

The chain carries TRBV5-1 and TRBJ2-7, with TRBD1 matching over 7 bases. CDR1 SGHRS and CDR2 YFSETQ come from the germline V gene. This CDR3 has 13 amino acids. Trimming took 6 bases from V and 3 from J; bases not matched to a gene: 6. As DNA, the CDR3 is TGCGCCAGCAAAGTTGACAGGGACTACGAGCAGTACTTC. Residues: CASKVDRDYEQYF.

The chain links TRBV7-2 to TRBJ1-2, with TRBD1 as a possible D gene (5 bases). This CDR3 has 13 amino acids. From germline, CDR1 is SGHTA and CDR2 FQGNSA. The V end lost 5 bases, the J end lost 3 bases, and 10 bases lay between the germline ends. The CDR3 region is CASSPDMDYGYTF. In DNA, the CDR3 is TGTGCCAGCAGCCCGGACATGGACTATGGCTACACCTTC.

This clone was observed once. The rearrangement uses TRBV2 and TRBJ2-7, with a tentative D call TRBD1 (6 bases). V gave up 4 bases and J gave up 0 bases, with 13 bases separating them. CDR3 length: 15 amino acids. Germline V lookup: CDR1 SNHLY, CDR2 FYNNEI. The DNA of the CDR3 is TGTGCCAGCAGTGTCCTTACAGGGAGCTCCTACGAGCAGTACTTC. The encoded protein is CASSVLTGSSYEQYF. Together with reference TRBV2 and TRBJ2-7, the CDR3 gives the full variable domain: EPEVTQTPSHQVTQMGQEVILRCVPISNHLYFYWYRQILGQKVEFLVSFYNNEISEKSEIFDDQFSVERPDGSNFTLKIRSTKLEDSAMYFCASSVLTGSSYEQYFGPGTRLTVT.

The V call is TRBV9, the J call TRBJ2-3, with 7 bases matching TRBD1. Per germline, CDR1 SGDLS and CDR2 YYNGEE. J was trimmed by 2 bases and V by 3 bases; bases with no gene match: 6. This CDR3 is built from 15 residues. The CDR3 DNA reads as TGTGCCAGCAGCGCCTCGACAGGGATCACAGATACGCAGTATTTT. As protein: CASSASTGITDTQYF.

This chain links TRBV27 with TRBJ1-1, with a tentative D call TRBD1 (5 bases). The V end was cut by 7 bases, the J end by 3 bases, with 15 bases between. Germline CDR1 and CDR2: MNHEY and SMNVEV (reference sequence). The CDR3 has 14 amino acids. The CDR3 bases are TGTGCCAGCAACGTAGGGGTGTCGGACACTGAAGCTTTCTTT. Translation: CASNVGVSDTEAFF.

The rearrangement joins TRBV4-1 to TRBJ2-3; D is unresolved. The CDR3 has 14 amino acids. Germline assignment: CDR1 MGHRA and CDR2 YSYEKL. Trimming stripped 1 base from V and 2 bases from J, with 7 bases between. The DNA of the CDR3 is TGCGCCAGCAGCCAAGTTAAAAACACAGATACGCAGTATTTT. Protein product: CASSQVKNTDTQYF.

The chain is built from TRBV7-2 and TRBJ1-3, with D hard to call. This CDR3 is 14 amino acids long. The germline CDR1 and CDR2 sequences are SGHTA and FQGNSA. V was shortened by 5 bases and J by 4 bases, with 12 bases between the two germline ends. CDR3 in DNA: TGTGCCAGCAGCGCCACTTTAGTGGGAAACACCATATATTTT. This gives the protein CASSATLVGNTIYF.

The J gene is TRBJ2-7, the V gene TRBV4-1; possibly TRBD1 for D (6 bases). V was trimmed by 0 bases and J by 1 base, leaving 10 bases between them. Germline V gene lookup returns CDR1 MGHRA and CDR2 YSYEKL. The CDR3 loop spans 15 amino acids. Here the CDR3 DNA reads TGCGCCAGCAGCCAAGAGACAGGATTTTCCTACGAGCAGTACTTC. Amino acids: CASSQETGFSYEQYF.